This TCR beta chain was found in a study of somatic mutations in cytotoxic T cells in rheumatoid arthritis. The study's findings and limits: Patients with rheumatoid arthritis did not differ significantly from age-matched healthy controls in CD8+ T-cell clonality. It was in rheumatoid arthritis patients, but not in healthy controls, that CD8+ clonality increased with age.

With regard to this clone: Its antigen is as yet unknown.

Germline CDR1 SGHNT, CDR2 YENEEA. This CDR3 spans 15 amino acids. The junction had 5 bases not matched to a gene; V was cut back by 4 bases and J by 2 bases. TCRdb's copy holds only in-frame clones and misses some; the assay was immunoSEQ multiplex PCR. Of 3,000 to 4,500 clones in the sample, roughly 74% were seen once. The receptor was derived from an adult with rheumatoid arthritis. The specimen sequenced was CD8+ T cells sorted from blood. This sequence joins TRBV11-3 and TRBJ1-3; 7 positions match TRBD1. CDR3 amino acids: CASSSYRGAGNTIYF. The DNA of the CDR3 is TGTGCCAGCAGCTCCTACAGGGGAGCTGGAAACACCATATATTTT.